The present TCR beta chain was sequenced within a study of T-cell memory formation after mild COVID-19. The overall study: TCR clusters were largely donor specific. Regarding the study as a whole: For second-wave clones that peaked at day 37, SARS-CoV-2 specificity went unverified. CD4/CD8 balance characterized clones contracting day 15 to 85, and CD4+ skew characterized later expanders. Shrinking CD4+ clones resided mostly in CM and EM, and CD8+ ones in EMRA.

With regard to this clonotype: Its antigen is unknown.

TCRdb itself ran the 5' RACE reads through MiXCR, one entry per CDR3 protein. The sample holds approximately 500,000 distinct CDR3 sequences, about 23% seen once. The clonotype was recovered from an adult woman who had mild COVID-19 (a few samples of this study predate the infection). Cell type and time point are not known. The specimen was PBMCs or a T cell subset sorted from them (not recorded which).

The CDR3 here is CASSPGTVLPEHEQFF. Here the CDR3 DNA reads TGTGCCAGCAGCCCTGGGACCGTCTTGCCTGAACATGAGCAGTTCTTC. The V gene is TRBV2, the J gene TRBJ2-1; D assignment may be TRBD1 or TRBD2 (5 bases each). The CDR3 runs 16 residues. V lost 6 bases to trimming and J lost 8 bases, with 23 bases between them. Germline V gene sequence: CDR1 SNHLY, CDR2 FYNNEI.